A selection of T cell receptor beta chains follows, all from one sample in a study of cytomegalovirus exposure and HLA in healthy donors. Sequencing used immunoSEQ multiplex PCR; TCRdb keeps in-frame clones, though not all of them. The repertoire has about 96,000 clones, about 70% of them found once; the top ten carry under 3.5%. Sequencing was performed on PBMCs. The receptors were gathered from a female donor in good health and CMV-seropositive. Both conserved end residues are trimmed from each CDR3. Size is stated for part of the rows, as once, few or many counts, or as a class when the clone is expanded.

ASSLRTGGETQY TRBV6-1 .
AISEYGQETSGANVLT TRBV10-3 .
ASRRLAGDPTNTQY TRBV2 .
ASSRSGGAQETQY TRBV5-1 .
ASTQTANTEAF TRBV6-5 few
SATGDNEQF TRBV20-1 .
ASSPGTSIETQY TRBV11-2 .
ASSPRGRWSVNSPLH TRBV11-2 .
ASSSYTDKVHGYT TRBV7-9 .
ASSLEGGNTEAF TRBV28 .
ASSWGTGMGGNTIY TRBV5-1 .
ASRPRGSINTEAF TRBV25-1 .
ASSSYRGPNTEAF TRBV28 .
AISESQGGETQY TRBV10-3 few
ASSQSRGSPLH TRBV14 .
SVGTAGAGGQY TRBV29-1 .
ASSFGDRAHNYGYT TRBV7-6 .
ASSRLALTYEQY TRBV11-2 .
ASNPGQGIGEAF TRBV2 .
ASSLSWGETEAF TRBV28 .
ASSQVREMSYGYT TRBV4-3 .
SPVRGTEAF TRBV29-1 .
ASSRQGLPRETQY TRBV7-2 .
ASTVTGANTEAF TRBV9 .
ASSTYSRCT TRBV28 .
ASSPYGTSGNYEQY TRBV18 .
SASIRGGYT TRBV20-1 .
AWSVGSTNIQY TRBV30 .
ATSRGLAGTYEQY TRBV15 .
ASSPRGFESEAF TRBV7-2 once
ASSYPGTYEQY TRBV6-5 few
ASSRGRTGELF TRBV10-2 .
SVSPGGETQY TRBV29-1 .
ASRGTGANVLT TRBV10-2 .
ASSLGVDGSPSSYEQY TRBV4-3 .
ASSQDGPGSTGELF TRBV4-2 .
ASSPQARGYT TRBV6-6 .
ASSPRQGSQY TRBV14 .
ATSSPILFRGDQLNEQF TRBV15 .
ASSQKTGGISNQPQH TRBV4-1 once
ASTSSETDTQY TRBV7-9 .
ALGGESYNEQF TRBV30 .
SVHDRGSYEQY TRBV29-1 .
ASSEISREGSGELF TRBV6-1 .
ASSLGRSNQPQH TRBV13 .
ASSLAGGSKYNEQF TRBV5-1 .
AWIREGIDTEAF TRBV30 few
ASKQASSYNSPLH TRBV2 once
ASSQDSYGGSSYNEQF TRBV4-1 .
ASSAHRLAAGGETQY TRBV9 .
ASIIGGLFSYNEQF TRBV7-8 .
ASSESGGRPYEQY TRBV25-1 .
VGRRDPNTGELF TRBV29-1 .
ASSLLANTGELF TRBV7-2 .
ASSFRGDTGELF TRBV5-1 once
ASSLGLAGRNEQF TRBV5-4 .
ASSRTVALEQF TRBV6-5 .
ASSQGGDEAF TRBV4-3 .
SVRRQGAGSEAF TRBV29-1 .
ASSWTGGYNSPLH TRBV7-3 .